This entry features one T cell receptor beta chain sequence. Its matching antigen is unknown. The PCR had 60 Vbeta and 13 Jbeta primers. Clones were sequenced by immunoSEQ multiplex PCR, and TCRdb holds only the in-frame ones, with some missing. This sample yields 120,000 or so clones, of which under 85% are seen a single time; roughly 10% belongs to the top ten. The data are from a study of cytomegalovirus exposure and HLA in healthy donors. The J segment lost 7 bases and the V segment lost 10 bases, leaving 6 bases of the junction unmatched. CDR1 is MDHEN, CDR2 SYDVKM, per germline. The CDR3 is 12 residues long. Findings of the study overall: Roughly uniform sequencing depth across donors was assumed, possibly incorrectly. Common viral pathogens seemed, in a later analysis, to connect with several of the most significant clusters. Further analysis, carried out later, found HLA-associated TCR beta chains more clonally expanded than equally common other chains.

The chain combines TRBV28 with TRBJ2-1, with 8 bases lining up with TRBD1. This sequence was found in a woman aged 45 to 65 in good health and CMV-seropositive. The sequenced sample consisted of PBMCs. CDR3 bases: TGTGCCACCAGGGACAGGCGAAATGAGCAGTTCTTC. This sequence encodes CATRDRRNEQFF.